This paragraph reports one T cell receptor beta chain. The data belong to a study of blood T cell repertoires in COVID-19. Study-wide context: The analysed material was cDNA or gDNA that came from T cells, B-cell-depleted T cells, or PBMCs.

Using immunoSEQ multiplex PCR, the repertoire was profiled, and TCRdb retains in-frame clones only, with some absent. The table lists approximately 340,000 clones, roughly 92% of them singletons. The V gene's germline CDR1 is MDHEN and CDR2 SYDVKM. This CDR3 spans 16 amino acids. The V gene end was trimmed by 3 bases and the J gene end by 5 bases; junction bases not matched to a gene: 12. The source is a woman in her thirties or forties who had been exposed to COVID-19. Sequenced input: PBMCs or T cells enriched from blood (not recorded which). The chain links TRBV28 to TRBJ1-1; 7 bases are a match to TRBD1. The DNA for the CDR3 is TGTGCCAGCAGTTTTTTGAAGGGGGCTACGAGAACTGAAGCTTTCTTT. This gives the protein CASSFLKGATRTEAFF. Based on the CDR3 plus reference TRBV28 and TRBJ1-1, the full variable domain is DVKVTQSSRYLVKRTGEKVFLECVQDMDHENMFWYRQDPGLGLRLIYFSYDVKMKEKGDIPEGYSVSREKKERFSLILESASTNQTSMYLCASSFLKGATRTEAFFGQGTRLTVV.